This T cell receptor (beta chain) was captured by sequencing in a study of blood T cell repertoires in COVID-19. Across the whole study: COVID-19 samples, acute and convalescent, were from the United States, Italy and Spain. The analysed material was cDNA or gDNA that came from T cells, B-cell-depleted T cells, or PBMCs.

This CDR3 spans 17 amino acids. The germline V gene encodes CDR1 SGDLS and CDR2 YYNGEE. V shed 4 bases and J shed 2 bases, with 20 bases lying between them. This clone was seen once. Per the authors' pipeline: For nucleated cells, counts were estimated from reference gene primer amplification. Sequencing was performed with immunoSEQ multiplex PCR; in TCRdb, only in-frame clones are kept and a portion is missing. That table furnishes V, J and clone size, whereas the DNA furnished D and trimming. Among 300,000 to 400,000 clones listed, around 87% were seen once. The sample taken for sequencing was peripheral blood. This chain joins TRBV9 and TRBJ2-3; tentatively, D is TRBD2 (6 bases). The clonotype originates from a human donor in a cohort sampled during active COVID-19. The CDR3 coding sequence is TGTGCCAGCAGCCCCTCCAATTCCCGGGACTTCACAGATACGCAGTATTTT. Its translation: CASSPSNSRDFTDTQYF.